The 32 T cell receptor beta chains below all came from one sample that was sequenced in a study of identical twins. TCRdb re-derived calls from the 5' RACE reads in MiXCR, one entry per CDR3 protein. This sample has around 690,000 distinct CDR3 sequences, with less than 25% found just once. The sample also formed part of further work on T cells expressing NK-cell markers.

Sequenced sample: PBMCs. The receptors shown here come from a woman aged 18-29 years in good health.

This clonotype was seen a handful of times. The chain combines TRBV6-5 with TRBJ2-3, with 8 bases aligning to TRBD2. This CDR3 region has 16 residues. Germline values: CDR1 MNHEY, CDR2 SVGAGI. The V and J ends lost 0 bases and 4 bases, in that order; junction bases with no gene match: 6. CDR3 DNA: TGTGCCAGCAGTTACTCACACGGGACTAGATCAGATACGCAGTATTTT. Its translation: CASSYSHGTRSDTQYF.

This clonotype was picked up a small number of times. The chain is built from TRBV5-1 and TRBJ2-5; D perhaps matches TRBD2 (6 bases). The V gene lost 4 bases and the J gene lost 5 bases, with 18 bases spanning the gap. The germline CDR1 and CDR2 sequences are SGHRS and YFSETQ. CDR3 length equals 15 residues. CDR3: CASSLGGNPRETQYF. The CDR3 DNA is TGCGCCAGCAGCCTAGGAGGGAACCCACGGGAGACCCAGTACTTC.

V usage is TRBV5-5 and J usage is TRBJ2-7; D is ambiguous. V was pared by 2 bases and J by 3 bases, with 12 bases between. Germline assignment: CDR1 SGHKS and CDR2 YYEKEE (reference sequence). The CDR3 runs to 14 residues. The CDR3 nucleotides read TGTGCCAGCAGCTTAGTCCAGCGATACTACGAGCAGTACTTC. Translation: CASSLVQRYYEQYF.

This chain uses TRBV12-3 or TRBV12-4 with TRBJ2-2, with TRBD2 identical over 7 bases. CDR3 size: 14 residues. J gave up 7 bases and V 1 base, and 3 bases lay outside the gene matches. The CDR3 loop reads CASSLGGRSGELFF. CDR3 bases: TGTGCCAGCAGTTTAGGCGGGAGAAGCGGGGAGCTGTTTTTT.

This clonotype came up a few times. CDR3 protein: CASTRRGDRGILEQYF. Written as DNA, the CDR3 is TGTGCCAGCACCCGAAGGGGAGACAGGGGTATCCTCGAGCAGTACTTC. The rearrangement links TRBV27 to TRBJ2-7; 8 bases are a match to TRBD1. The germline V gene encodes CDR1 MNHEY and CDR2 SMNVEV (reference sequence). The CDR3 covers 16 residues. The trim removed 7 bases at V and 6 bases at J, leaving 17 bases unmatched.

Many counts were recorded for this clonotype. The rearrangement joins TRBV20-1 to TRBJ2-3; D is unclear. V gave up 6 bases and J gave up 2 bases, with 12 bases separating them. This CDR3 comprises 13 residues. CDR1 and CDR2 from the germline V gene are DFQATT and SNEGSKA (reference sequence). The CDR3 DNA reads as TGCAGTGCCCCCTCGGTCGCCACAGATACGCAGTATTTT. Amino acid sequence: CSAPSVATDTQYF.

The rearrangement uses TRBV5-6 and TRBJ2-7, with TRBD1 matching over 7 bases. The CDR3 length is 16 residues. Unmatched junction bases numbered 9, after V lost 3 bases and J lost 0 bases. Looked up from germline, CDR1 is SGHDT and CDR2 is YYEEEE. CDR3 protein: CASSSLHRGGSYEQYF. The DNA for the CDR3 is TGTGCCAGCAGCTCGCTACACAGGGGTGGCTCCTACGAGCAGTACTTC. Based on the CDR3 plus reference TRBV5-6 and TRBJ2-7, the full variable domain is DAGVTQSPTHLIKTRGQQVTLRCSPKSGHDTVSWYQQALGQGPQFIFQYYEEEERQRGNFPDRFSGHQFPNYSSELNVNALLLGDSALYLCASSSLHRGGSYEQYFGPGTRLTVT.

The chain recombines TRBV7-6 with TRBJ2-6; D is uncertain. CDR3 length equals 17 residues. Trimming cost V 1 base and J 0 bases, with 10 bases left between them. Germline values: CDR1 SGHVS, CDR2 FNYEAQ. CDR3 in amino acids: CASSLDPDLSGANVLTF. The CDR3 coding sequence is TGTGCCAGCAGCTTAGATCCCGACCTCTCTGGGGCCAACGTCCTGACTTTC.

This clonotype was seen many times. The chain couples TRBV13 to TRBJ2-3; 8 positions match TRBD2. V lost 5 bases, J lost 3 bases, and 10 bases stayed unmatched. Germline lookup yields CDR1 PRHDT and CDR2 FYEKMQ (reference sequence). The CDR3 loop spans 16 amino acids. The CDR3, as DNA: TGTGCCAGCAGCGCCCCCCAAGCGGGGGTAACAGATACGCAGTATTTT. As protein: CASSAPQAGVTDTQYF. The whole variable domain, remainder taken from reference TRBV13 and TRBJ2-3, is AAGVIQSPRHLIKEKRETATLKCYPIPRHDTVYWYQQGPGQDPQFLISFYEKMQSDKGSIPDRFSAQQFSDYHSELNMSSLELGDSALYFCASSAPQAGVTDTQYFGPGTRLTVL.

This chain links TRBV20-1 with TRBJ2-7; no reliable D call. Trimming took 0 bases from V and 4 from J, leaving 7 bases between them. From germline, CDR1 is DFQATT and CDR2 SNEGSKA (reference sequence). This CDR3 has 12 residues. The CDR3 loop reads CSARETEYEQYF. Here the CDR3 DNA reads TGCAGTGCTAGAGAAACCGAGTACGAGCAGTACTTC.

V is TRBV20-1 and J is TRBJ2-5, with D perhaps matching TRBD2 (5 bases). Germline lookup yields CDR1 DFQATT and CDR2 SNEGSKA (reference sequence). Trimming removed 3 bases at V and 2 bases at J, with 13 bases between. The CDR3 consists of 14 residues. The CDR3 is CSASPVGDQETQYF. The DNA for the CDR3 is TGCAGTGCTAGCCCTGTCGGGGATCAAGAGACCCAGTACTTC.

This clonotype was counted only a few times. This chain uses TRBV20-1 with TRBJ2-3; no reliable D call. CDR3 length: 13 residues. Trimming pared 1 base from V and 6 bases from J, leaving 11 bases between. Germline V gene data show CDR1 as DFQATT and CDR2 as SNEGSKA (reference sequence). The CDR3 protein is CSARGPMGDTQYF. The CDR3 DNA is TGCAGTGCTAGAGGCCCCATGGGGGATACGCAGTATTTT.

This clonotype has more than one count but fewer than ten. As DNA, the CDR3 is TGTGCCAGCAGCCCCTATCTAGCGGGGGGAATCTACGAGCAGTACTTC. Translation: CASSPYLAGGIYEQYF. V and J are TRBV3-1 and TRBJ2-7; 11 bases align to TRBD2. V lost 4 bases and J lost 3; bases outside the gene matches: 8. Germline CDR1 and CDR2: LGHDT and YNNKEL (reference sequence). The CDR3 consists of 16 residues.

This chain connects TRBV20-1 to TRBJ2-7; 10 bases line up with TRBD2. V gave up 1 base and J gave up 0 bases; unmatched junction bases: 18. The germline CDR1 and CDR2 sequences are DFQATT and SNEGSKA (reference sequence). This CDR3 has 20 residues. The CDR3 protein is CSARGSPGTSAYTSSYEQYF. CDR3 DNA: TGCAGTGCTAGAGGTTCGCCCGGGACTAGCGCGTATACGAGCTCCTACGAGCAGTACTTC.

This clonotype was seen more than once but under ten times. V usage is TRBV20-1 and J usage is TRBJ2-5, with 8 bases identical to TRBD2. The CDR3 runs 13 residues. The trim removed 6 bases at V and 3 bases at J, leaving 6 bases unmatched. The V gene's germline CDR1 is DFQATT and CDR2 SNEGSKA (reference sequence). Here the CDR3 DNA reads TGCAGTGCCGGGACTAGTAGTGAAGAGACCCAGTACTTC. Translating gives CSAGTSSEETQYF.

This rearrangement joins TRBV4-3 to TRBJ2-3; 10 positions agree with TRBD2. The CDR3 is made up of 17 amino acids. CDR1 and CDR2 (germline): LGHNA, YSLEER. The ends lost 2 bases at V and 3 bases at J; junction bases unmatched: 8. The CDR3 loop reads CASSQYWSSGSTDTQYF. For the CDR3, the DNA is TGCGCCAGCAGCCAATACTGGTCTAGCGGGAGTACAGATACGCAGTATTTT.

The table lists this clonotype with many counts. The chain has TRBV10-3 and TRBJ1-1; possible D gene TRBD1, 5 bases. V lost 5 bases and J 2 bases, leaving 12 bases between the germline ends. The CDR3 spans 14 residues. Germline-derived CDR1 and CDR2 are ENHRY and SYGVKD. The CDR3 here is CAISQGTSNTEAFF. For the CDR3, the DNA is TGTGCCATCAGTCAGGGAACAAGTAACACTGAAGCTTTCTTT.

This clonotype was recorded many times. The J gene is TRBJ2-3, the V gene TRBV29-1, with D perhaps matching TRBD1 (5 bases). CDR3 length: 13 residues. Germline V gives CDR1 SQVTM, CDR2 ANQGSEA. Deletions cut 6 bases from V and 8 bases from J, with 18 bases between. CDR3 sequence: CSVRTDDQGTQYF. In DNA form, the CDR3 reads TGCAGCGTACGGACGGATGACCAGGGTACGCAGTATTTT.

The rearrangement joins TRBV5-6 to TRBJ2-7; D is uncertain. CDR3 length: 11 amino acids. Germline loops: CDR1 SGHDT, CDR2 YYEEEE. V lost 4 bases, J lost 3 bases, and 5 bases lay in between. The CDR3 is CASSMDYEQYF. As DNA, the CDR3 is TGTGCCAGCAGCATGGACTACGAGCAGTACTTC.

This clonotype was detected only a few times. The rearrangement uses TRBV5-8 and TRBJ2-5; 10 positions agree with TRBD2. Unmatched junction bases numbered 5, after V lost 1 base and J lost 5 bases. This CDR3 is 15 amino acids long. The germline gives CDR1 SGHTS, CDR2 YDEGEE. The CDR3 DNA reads TGTGCCAGCAGCTTGAAGCGGGGGGGCCTCGAGACCCAGTACTTC. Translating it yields CASSLKRGGLETQYF.

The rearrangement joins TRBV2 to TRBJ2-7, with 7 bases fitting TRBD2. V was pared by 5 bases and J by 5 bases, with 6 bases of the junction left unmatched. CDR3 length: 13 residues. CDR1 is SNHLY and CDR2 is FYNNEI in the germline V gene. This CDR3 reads CASSRRERDEQYF. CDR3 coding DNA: TGTGCCAGCAGTAGGCGGGAGCGAGACGAGCAGTACTTC.

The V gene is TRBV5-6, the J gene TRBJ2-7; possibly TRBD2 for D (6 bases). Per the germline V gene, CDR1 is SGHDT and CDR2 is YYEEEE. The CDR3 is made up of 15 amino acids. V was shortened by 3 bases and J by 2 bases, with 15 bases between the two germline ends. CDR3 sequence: CASSSGPLAAYEQYF. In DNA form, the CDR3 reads TGTGCCAGCAGCTCAGGCCCACTAGCAGCCTACGAGCAGTACTTC.

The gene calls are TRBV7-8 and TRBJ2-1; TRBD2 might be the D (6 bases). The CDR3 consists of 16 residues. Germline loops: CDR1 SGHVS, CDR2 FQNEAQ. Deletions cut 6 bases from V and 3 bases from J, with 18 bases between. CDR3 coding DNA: TGTGCCAGCAGTCCAACTCGGGTTAGCGGCTACAATGAGCAGTTCTTC. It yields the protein CASSPTRVSGYNEQFF.

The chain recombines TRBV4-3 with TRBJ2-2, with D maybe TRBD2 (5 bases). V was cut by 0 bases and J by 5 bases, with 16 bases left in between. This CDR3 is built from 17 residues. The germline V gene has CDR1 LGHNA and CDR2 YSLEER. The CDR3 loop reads CASSQETPGGGTGELFF. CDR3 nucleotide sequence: TGCGCCAGCAGCCAAGAGACACCCGGAGGTGGGACCGGGGAGCTGTTTTTT.

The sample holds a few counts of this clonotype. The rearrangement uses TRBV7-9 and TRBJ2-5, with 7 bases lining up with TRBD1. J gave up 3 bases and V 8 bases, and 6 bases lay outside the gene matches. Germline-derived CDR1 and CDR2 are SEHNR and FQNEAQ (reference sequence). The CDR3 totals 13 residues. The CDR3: CASVSGTEETQYF. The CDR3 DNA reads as TGTGCCAGCGTTTCAGGGACAGAAGAGACCCAGTACTTC.

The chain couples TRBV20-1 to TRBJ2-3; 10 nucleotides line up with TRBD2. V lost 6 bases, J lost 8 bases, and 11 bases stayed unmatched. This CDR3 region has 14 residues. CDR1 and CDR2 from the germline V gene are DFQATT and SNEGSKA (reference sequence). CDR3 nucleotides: TGCAGTGCCCACTGGGCTAGCGGGAGCGGTACGCAGTATTTT. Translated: CSAHWASGSGTQYF.

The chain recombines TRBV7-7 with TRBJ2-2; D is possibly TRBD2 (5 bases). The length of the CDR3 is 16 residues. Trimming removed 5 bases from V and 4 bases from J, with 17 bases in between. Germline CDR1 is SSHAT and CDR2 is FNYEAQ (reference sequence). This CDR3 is CASSPYVEAGTGELFF. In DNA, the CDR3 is TGTGCCAGCAGCCCCTACGTCGAGGCGGGCACCGGGGAGCTGTTTTTT.

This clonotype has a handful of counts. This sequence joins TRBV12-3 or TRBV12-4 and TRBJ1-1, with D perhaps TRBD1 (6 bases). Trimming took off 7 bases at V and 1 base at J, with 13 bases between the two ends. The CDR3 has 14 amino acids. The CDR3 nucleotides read TGTGCCAGCACCACCGACAGGTGGAACACTGAAGCTTTCTTT. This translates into CASTTDRWNTEAFF.

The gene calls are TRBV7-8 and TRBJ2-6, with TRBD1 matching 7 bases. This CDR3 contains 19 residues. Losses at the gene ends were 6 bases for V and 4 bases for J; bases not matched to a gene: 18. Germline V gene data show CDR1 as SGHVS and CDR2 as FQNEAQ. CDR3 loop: CASRLQGLVLVAGANVLTF. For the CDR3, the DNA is TGTGCCAGCAGGTTACAGGGGTTGGTTCTGGTGGCGGGGGCCAACGTCCTGACTTTC.

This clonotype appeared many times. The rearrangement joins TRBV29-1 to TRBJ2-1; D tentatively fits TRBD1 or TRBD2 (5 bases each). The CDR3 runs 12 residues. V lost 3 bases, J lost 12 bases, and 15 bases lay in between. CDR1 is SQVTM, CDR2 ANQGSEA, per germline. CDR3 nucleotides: TGCAGCGTTGAGTTCTCAGGGAGTGGGCAGTTCTTC. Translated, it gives CSVEFSGSGQFF.

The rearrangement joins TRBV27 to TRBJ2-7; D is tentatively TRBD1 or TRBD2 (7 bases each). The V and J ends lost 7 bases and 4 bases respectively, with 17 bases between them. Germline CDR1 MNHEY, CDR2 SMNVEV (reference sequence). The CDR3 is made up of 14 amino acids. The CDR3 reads CASNPYQGGYEQYF. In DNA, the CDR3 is TGTGCCAGCAACCCCTACCAGGGGGGGTACGAGCAGTACTTC.

The CDR3 nucleotides read TGTGCCAGCAGCTTAGTTTTTGGGAACGAGCAGTACTTC. Translated, it gives CASSLVFGNEQYF. The genes are TRBV7-2 and TRBJ2-7; no clear D. Between the trimmed V and J ends, which lost 1 base and 5 bases, there was a span of 9 bases. In germline, CDR1 is SGHTA, CDR2 FQGNSA. CDR3 length: 13 amino acids.